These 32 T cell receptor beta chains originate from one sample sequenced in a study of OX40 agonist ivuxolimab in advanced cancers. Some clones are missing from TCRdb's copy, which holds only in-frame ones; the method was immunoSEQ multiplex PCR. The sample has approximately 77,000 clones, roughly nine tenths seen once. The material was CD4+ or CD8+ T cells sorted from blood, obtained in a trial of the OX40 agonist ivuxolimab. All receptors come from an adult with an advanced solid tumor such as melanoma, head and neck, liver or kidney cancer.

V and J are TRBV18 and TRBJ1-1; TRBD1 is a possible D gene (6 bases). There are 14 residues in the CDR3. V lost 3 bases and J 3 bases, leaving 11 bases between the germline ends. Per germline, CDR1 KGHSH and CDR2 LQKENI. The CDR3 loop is CASSPLQGYTEAFF. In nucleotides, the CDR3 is TGTGCCAGCTCACCTCTCCAGGGGTACACTGAAGCTTTCTTT.

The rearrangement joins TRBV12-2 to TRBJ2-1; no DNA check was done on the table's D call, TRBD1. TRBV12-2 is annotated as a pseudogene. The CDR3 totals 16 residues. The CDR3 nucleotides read TGTGCAAGTCGCTTAAGGTCGGACAGGGGGCCGAATGAGCAGTTCTTC. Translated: CASRLRSDRGPNEQFF.

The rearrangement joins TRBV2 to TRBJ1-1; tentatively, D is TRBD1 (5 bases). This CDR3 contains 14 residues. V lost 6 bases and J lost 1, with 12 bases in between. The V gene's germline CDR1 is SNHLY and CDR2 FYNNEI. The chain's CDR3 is CASRLDRANTEAFF. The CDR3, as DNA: TGTGCCAGCAGGCTTGACAGAGCGAACACTGAAGCTTTCTTT.

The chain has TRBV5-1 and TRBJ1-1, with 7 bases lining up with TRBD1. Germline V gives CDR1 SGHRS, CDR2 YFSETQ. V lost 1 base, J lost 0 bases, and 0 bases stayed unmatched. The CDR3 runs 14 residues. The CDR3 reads CASSLTGVNTEAFF. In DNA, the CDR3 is TGCGCCAGCAGCTTGACAGGGGTGAACACTGAAGCTTTCTTT.

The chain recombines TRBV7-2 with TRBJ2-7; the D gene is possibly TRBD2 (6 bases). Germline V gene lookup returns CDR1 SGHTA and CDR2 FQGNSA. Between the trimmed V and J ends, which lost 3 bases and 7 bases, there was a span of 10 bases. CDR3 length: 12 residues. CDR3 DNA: TGTGCCAGCAGCTTCTCCGGAGGGGAGCAGTACTTC. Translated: CASSFSGGEQYF.

CDR3 nucleotides: TGTGCCAGTACCCGGGACAGGGGCAACGAGCAGTACTTC. Protein: CASTRDRGNEQYF. The J gene is TRBJ2-7, the V gene TRBV7-2; 10 bases line up with TRBD1. V dropped 9 bases and J dropped 5; count of bases not matched to a gene: 7. The CDR3 is made up of 13 amino acids. From germline, CDR1 is SGHTA and CDR2 FQGNSA.

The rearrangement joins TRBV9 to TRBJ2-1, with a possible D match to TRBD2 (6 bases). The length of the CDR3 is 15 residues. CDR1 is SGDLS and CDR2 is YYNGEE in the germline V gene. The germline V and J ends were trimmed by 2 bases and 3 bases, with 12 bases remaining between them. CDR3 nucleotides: TGTGCCAGCAGCGTTGGCCAGCGGGTCTACAATGAGCAGTTCTTC. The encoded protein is CASSVGQRVYNEQFF.

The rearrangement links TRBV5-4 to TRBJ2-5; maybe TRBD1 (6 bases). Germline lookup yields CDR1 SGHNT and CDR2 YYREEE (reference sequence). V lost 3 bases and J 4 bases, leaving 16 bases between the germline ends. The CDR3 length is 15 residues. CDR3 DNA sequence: TGTGCCAGCAGCTCCCCAGCCGGACAGATAGAGACCCAGTACTTC. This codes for CASSSPAGQIETQYF.

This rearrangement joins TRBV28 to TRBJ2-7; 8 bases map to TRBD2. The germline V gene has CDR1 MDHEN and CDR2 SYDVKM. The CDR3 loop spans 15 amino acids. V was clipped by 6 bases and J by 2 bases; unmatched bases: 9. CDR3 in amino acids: CASRLAGGSAYEQYF. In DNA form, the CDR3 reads TGTGCCAGCAGACTCGCGGGAGGATCGGCCTACGAGCAGTACTTC. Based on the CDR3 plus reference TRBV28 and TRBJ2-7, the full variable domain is DVKVTQSSRYLVKRTGEKVFLECVQDMDHENMFWYRQDPGLGLRLIYFSYDVKMKEKGDIPEGYSVSREKKERFSLILESASTNQTSMYLCASRLAGGSAYEQYFGPGTRLTVT.

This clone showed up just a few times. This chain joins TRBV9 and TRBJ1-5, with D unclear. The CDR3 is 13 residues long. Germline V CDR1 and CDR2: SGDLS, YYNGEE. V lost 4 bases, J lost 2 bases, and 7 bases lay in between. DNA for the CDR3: TGTGCCAGCAGCTCTGATCGCAATCAGCCCCAGCATTTT. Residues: CASSSDRNQPQHF.

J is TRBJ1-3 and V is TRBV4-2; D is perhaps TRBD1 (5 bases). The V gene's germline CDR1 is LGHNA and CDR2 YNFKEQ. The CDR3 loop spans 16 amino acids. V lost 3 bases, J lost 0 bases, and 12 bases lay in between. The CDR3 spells CASSQRDSFSGNTIYF. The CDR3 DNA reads TGTGCCAGCAGCCAGAGGGACTCCTTCTCTGGAAACACCATATATTTT.

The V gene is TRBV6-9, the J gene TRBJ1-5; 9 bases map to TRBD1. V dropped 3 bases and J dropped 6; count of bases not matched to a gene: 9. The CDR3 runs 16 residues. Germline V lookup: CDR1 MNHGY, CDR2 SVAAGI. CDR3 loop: CASSYRKGTGSQPQHF. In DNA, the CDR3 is TGTGCCAGCAGTTACCGCAAGGGGACAGGGAGTCAGCCCCAGCATTTT.

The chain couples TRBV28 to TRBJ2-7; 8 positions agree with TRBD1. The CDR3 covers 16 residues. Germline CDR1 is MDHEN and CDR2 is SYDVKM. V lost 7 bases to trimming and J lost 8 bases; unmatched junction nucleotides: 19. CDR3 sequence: CASTLGGGTGGVKQYF. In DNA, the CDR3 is TGTGCCAGCACCCTAGGGGGCGGGACAGGCGGTGTGAAGCAGTACTTC.

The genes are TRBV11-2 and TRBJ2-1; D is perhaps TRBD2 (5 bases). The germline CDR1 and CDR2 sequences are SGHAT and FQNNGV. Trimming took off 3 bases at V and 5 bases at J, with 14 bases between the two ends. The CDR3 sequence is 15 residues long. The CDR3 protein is CASSFSGSPHNEQFF. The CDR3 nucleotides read TGTGCCAGCAGCTTCTCGGGGAGCCCCCACAATGAGCAGTTCTTC.

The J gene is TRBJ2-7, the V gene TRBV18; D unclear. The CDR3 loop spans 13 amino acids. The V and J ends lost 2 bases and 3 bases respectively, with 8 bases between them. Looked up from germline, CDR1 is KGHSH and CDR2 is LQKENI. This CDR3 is CASSPGLDYEQYF. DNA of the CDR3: TGTGCCAGCTCACCAGGGCTTGACTACGAGCAGTACTTC.

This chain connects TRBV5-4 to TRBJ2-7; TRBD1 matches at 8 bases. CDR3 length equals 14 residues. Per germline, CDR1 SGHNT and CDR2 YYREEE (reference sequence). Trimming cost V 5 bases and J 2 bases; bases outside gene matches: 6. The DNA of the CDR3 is TGTGCCAGCAGTGGACAGGGACCAGCCTACGAGCAGTACTTC. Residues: CASSGQGPAYEQYF.

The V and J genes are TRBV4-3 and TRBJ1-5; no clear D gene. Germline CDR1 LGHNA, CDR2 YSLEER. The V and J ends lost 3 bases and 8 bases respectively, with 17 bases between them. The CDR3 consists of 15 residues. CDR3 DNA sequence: TGCGCCAGCAGCCACTGGACCGGTAGAGGTGAGCCCCAGCATTTT. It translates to CASSHWTGRGEPQHF.

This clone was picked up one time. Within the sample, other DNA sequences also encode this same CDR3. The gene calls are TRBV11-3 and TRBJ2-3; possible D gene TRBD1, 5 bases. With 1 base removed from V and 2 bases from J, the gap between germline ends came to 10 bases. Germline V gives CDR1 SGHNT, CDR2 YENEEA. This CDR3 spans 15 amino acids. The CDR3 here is CASSLGGLSTDTQYF. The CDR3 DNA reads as TGTGCCAGCAGCTTAGGGGGCTTGTCCACAGATACGCAGTATTTT.

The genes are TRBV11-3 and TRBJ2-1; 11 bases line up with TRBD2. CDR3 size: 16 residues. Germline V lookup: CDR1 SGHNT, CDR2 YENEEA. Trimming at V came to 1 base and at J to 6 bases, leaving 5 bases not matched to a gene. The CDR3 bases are TGTGCCAGCAGCTTAGTAGCGGGGGGGAGAGGCAATGAGCAGTTCTTC. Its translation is CASSLVAGGRGNEQFF.

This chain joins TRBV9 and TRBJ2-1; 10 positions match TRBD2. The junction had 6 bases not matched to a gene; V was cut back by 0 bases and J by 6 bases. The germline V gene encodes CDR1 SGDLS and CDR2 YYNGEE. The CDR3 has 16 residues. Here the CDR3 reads CASSVGSGRGINEQFF. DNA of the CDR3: TGTGCCAGCAGCGTAGGAAGCGGGAGGGGGATCAATGAGCAGTTCTTC. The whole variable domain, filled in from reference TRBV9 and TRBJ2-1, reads DSGVTQTPKHLITATGQRVTLRCSPRSGDLSVYWYQQSLDQGLQFLIQYYNGEERAKGNILERFSAQQFPDLHSELNLSSLELGDSALYFCASSVGSGRGINEQFFGPGTRLTVL.

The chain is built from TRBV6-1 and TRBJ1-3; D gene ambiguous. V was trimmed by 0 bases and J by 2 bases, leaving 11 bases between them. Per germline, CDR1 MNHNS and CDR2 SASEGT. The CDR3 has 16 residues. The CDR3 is CASSEAWTGAGNTIYF. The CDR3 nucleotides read TGTGCCAGCAGTGAAGCATGGACCGGGGCTGGAAACACCATATATTTT.

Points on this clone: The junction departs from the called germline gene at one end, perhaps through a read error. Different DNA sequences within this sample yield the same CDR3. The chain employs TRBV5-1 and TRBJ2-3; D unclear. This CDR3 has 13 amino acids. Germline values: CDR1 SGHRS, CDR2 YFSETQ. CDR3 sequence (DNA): TGCGCCAGCAGCTTGGTTGGCACGGATACGCAGTATTTT. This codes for CASSLVGTDTQYF. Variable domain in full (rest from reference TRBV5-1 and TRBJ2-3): KAGVTQTPRYLIKTRGQQVTLSCSPISGHRSVSWYQQTPGQGLQFLFEYFSETQRNKGNFPGRFSGRQFSNSRSEMNVSTLELGDSALYLCASSLVGTDTQYFGPGTRLTVL.

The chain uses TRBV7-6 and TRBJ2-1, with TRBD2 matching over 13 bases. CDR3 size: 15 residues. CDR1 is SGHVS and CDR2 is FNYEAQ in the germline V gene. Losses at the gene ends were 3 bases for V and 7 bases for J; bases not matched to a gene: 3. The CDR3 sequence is CASSLGLAGLNEQFF. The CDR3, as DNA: TGTGCCAGCAGCTTGGGACTAGCGGGGTTAAATGAGCAGTTCTTC.

CDR3 sequence reads: CAISGERRRPSYEQYF. For the CDR3, the DNA is TGTGCCATCAGTGGGGAGAGGAGAAGACCTTCCTACGAGCAGTACTTC. The chain links TRBV10-3 to TRBJ2-7; a weak D match, TRBD2 (5 bases). The length of the CDR3 is 16 residues. V was shortened by 4 bases and J by 1 base, with 17 bases between the two germline ends. The germline V gene encodes CDR1 ENHRY and CDR2 SYGVKD.

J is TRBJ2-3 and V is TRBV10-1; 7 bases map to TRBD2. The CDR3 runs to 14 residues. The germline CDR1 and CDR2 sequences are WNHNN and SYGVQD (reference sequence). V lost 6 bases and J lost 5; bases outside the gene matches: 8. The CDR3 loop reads CASSGGRAGDTQYF. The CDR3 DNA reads TGCGCCAGCAGCGGAGGGAGGGCCGGAGATACGCAGTATTTT.

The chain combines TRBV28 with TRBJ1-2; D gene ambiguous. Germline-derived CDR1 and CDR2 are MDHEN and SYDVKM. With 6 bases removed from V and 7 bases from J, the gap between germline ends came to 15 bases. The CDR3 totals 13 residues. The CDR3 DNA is TGTGCCAGCAGGTCCCCCGGAGGCCGTGGCTACACCTTC. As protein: CASRSPGGRGYTF.

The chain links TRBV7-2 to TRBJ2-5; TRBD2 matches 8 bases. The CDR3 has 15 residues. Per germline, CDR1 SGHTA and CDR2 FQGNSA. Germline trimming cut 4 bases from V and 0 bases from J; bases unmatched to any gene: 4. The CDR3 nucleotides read TGTGCCAGCAGCTCCCGACTAGCGCACCAAGAGACCCAGTACTTC. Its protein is CASSSRLAHQETQYF.

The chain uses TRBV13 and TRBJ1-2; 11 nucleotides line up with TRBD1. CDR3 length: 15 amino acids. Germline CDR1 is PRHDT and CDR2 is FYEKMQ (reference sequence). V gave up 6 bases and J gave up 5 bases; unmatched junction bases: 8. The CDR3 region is CASSGQGAPLYGYTF. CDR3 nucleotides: TGTGCCAGCAGTGGACAGGGGGCGCCCCTTTATGGCTACACCTTC.

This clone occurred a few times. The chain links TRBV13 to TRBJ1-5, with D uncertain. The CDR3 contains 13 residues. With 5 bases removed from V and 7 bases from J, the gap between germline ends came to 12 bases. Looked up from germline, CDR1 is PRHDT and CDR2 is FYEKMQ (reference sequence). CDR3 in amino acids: CASSTPEDQPQHF. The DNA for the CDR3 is TGTGCCAGCAGCACCCCCGAGGACCAGCCCCAGCATTTT.

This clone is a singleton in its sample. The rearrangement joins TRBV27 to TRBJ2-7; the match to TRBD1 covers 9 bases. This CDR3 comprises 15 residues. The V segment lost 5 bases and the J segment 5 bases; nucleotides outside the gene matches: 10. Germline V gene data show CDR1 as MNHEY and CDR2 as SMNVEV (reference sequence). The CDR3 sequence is CASSRSGQGGHEQYF. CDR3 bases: TGTGCCAGCAGTAGGTCGGGACAGGGTGGCCACGAGCAGTACTTC.

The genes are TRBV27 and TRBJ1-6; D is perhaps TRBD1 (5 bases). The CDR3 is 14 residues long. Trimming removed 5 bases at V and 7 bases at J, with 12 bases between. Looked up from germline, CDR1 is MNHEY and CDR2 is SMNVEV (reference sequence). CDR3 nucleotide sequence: TGTGCCAGCAGTGCGGGACGAGGAAATTCACCCCTCCACTTT. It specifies CASSAGRGNSPLHF.

In DNA, the CDR3 is TGTGCCAGCAGCCTACGACTAGCGGGAGGGTCCTACGAGCAGTACTTC. This codes for CASSLRLAGGSYEQYF. This chain connects TRBV7-9 to TRBJ2-7; 14 nucleotides agree with TRBD2. Germline values: CDR1 SEHNR, CDR2 FQNEAQ (reference sequence). The CDR3 extends over 16 amino acids. With 5 bases clipped from V and 1 base from J, the junction kept 4 bases outside the gene matches. The full variable domain, its missing parts supplied by reference TRBV7-9 and TRBJ2-7, is DTGVSQNPRHKITKRGQNVTFRCDPISEHNRLYWYRQTLGQGPEFLTYFQNEAQLEKSRLLSDRFSAERPKGSFSTLEIQRTEQGDSAMYLCASSLRLAGGSYEQYFGPGTRLTVT.